The 6 T cell receptor beta chains listed next were all sequenced from one sample in a study of shared T cell receptors in the human thymus. Assay used: immunoSEQ multiplex PCR; TCRdb lists only in-frame clones, some missing. The sample has 63,000 or so clones, about 95% seen once; the top ten hold less than 0.04%. The specimen sequenced was thymocytes. The receptors shown here come from a human donor.

As DNA, the CDR3 is TGTGCCATCAGTGATCTGGGTATTATAGGGCGGCTTTTCCCGAACACTGAAGCTTTCTTT. This codes for CAISDLGIIGRLFPNTEAFF. The chain recombines TRBV10-3 with TRBJ1-1; no definite D call. This CDR3 has 20 amino acids. CDR1 and CDR2 (germline): ENHRY, SYGVKD. The V end was cut by 3 bases, the J end by 1 base, with 27 bases between.

The V and J genes are TRBV2 and TRBJ1-1; 10 nucleotides match TRBD1. The germline gives CDR1 SNHLY, CDR2 FYNNEI. The CDR3 has 16 residues. With 4 bases clipped from V and 7 bases from J, the junction kept 12 bases outside the gene matches. The chain's CDR3 is CASSAGQGFIFDEAFF. The CDR3 DNA reads as TGTGCCAGCAGTGCGGGACAGGGGTTCATTTTTGATGAAGCTTTCTTT. The full variable domain, rest sourced from reference TRBV2 and TRBJ1-1, is EPEVTQTPSHQVTQMGQEVILRCVPISNHLYFYWYRQILGQKVEFLVSFYNNEISEKSEIFDDQFSVERPDGSNFTLKIRSTKLEDSAMYFCASSAGQGFIFDEAFFGQGTRLTVV.

This rearrangement joins TRBV27 to TRBJ2-7; D perhaps matches TRBD1 (6 bases). The CDR3 is 14 residues long. Trimming took off 7 bases at V and 9 bases at J, with 22 bases between the two ends. Germline V gives CDR1 MNHEY, CDR2 SMNVEV (reference sequence). This CDR3 reads CASNQRQVELGQYF. The CDR3 nucleotides read TGTGCCAGCAACCAACGACAGGTCGAATTAGGGCAGTACTTC.

The CDR3 DNA is TGTGCCAGTAGTGCAGGGTGGAACACTGAAGCTTTCTTT. Protein: CASSAGWNTEAFF. J is TRBJ1-1 and V is TRBV19; TRBD1 is a possible D gene (5 bases). Trimming shortened V by 5 bases and J by 1 base, and 8 bases separated the two germline ends. CDR3 size: 13 residues. The germline V gene encodes CDR1 LNHDA and CDR2 SQIVND (reference sequence). Based on the CDR3 plus reference TRBV19 and TRBJ1-1, the full variable domain is DGGITQSPKYLFRKEGQNVTLSCEQNLNHDAMYWYRQDPGQGLRLIYYSQIVNDFQKGDIAEGYSVSREKKESFPLTVTSAQKNPTAFYLCASSAGWNTEAFFGQGTRLTVV.

The V and J genes are TRBV7-9 and TRBJ1-1; D gene uncertain. Germline loops: CDR1 SEHNR, CDR2 FQNEAQ (reference sequence). The V gene lost 5 bases and the J gene lost 8 bases, with 15 bases spanning the gap. The CDR3 length is 13 residues. CDR3 nucleotide sequence: TGTGCCAGCAGCCCGAAAGGGAGTCCAGAAGCTTTCTTT. Translated: CASSPKGSPEAFF.

V usage is TRBV6-1 and J usage is TRBJ1-2; no clear D. V lost 6 bases and J lost 5, with 4 bases in between. CDR3 size: 10 residues. CDR1 is MNHNS and CDR2 is SASEGT in the germline V gene. In nucleotides, the CDR3 is TGTGCCAGCAGATATTATGGCTACACCTTC. It translates to CASRYYGYTF.